These T cell receptor beta chains were read from a single sample in a study of neoadjuvant anti-PD-1 for oral cavity cancer. Some clones are missing from TCRdb's copy, which holds only in-frame ones; the method was immunoSEQ multiplex PCR. This sample carries tens of thousands of clones, 20% to 30% of them seen once, and the ten largest clones take roughly 15%. Sequencing was performed on tumor tissue, taken after nivolumab (anti-PD-1) treatment. Receptors were obtained from a person between 40 and 85 years old with oral cavity squamous cell carcinoma. The CDR3 runs from the conserved cysteine through the conserved F or W.

TRBV28	TRBJ2-2	CASSLAGRWVGELFF
TRBV12-5	TRBJ2-7	CASGLVPWDRGGEQYF
TRBV10-2	TRBJ2-3	CASSAAGGSTDTQYF
TRBV29-1	TRBJ2-7	CSVGASGGYEQYF
TRBV6-1	TRBJ1-5	CASIEVVGMRWGSGQPQHF
TRBV13	TRBJ1-2	CASSLLARDEDGYTF
TRBV5-8	TRBJ1-1	CASSNEWDTEAFF
TRBV5-1	TRBJ1-1	CASSLQGFTEAFF
TRBV28	TRBJ1-1	CASSPRGQVNTEAFF
TRBV5-1	TRBJ1-1	CASSAPTGRMNTEAFF